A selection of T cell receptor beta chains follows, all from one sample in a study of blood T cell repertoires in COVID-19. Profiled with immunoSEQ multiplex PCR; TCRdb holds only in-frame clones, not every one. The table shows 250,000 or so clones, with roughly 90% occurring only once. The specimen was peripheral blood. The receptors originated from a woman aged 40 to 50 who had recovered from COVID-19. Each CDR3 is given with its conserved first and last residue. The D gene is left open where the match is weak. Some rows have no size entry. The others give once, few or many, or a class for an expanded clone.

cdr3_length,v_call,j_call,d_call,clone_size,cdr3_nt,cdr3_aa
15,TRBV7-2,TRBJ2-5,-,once,TGTGCCAGCAGCTCGGTGATAGCCGGTGGGGAGACCCAGTACTTC,CASSSVIAGGETQYF
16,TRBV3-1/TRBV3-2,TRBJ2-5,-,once,TGTGCCAGCAGCCAAGAGGGCGGGACGAACCAAGAGACCCAGTACTTC,CASSQEGGTNQETQYF
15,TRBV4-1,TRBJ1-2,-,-,TGCGCCAGCAGCCAAGTCGGGAGTTGGGACTATGGCTACACCTTC,CASSQVGSWDYGYTF
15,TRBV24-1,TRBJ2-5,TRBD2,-,TGTGCCACCAGTGACCAAGGACTAGCCGGGGAGACCCAGTACTTC,CATSDQGLAGETQYF
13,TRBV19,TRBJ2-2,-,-,TGTGCCAGTAGCGGGAGAAACACCGGGGAGCTGTTTTTT,CASSGRNTGELFF
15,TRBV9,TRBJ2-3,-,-,TGTGCCAGCAGCGTCGGTGGGCCAAGCACAGATACGCAGTATTTT,CASSVGGPSTDTQYF
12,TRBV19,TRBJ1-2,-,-,TGTGCCAGTAGTGGGGACTCGGAAGGCTACACCTTC,CASSGDSEGYTF
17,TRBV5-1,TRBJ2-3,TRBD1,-,TGCGCCAGCAGCTGGGGCGGGGGACAGGGAGTCACAGATACGCAGTATTTT,CASSWGGGQGVTDTQYF
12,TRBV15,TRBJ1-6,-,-,TGTGCCACCAGCAGAGACAGTTCACCCCTCCACTTT,CATSRDSSPLHF
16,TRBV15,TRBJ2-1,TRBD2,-,TGTGCCACCAGCAGATCTGGACTAGCGGCGTACAATGAGCAGTTCTTC,CATSRSGLAAYNEQFF
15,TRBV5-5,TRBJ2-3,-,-,TGTGCCAGCAGCTACCGGGGAGGCTGGGCAGATACGCAGTATTTT,CASSYRGGWADTQYF
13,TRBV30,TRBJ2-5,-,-,TGTGCCTGGAGTGCAGGGACAAGAGAGACCCAGTACTTC,CAWSAGTRETQYF
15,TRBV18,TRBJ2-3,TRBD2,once,TGTGCCAGCTCACCGGAAGCGGGAGTCATAGATACGCAGTATTTT,CASSPEAGVIDTQYF